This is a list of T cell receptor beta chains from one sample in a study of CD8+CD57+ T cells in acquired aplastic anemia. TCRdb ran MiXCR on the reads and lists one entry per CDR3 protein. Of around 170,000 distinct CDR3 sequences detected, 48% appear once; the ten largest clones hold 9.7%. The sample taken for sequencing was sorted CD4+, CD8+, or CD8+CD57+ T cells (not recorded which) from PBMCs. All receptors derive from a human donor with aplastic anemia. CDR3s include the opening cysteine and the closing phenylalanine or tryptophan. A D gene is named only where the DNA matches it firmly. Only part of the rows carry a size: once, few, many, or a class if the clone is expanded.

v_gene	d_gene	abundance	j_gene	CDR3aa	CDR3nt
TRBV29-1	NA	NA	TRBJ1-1	CSATGTENTEAFF	TGCAGCGCCACTGGGACGGAGAACACTGAAGCTTTCTTT
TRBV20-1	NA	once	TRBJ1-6	CSARDYQDSNSPLHF	TGCAGTGCTAGAGATTATCAGGATTCAAATTCACCCCTCCACTTT
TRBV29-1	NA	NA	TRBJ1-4	CSVLGGIGYEKLFF	TGCAGCGTCCTCGGAGGGATTGGTTATGAAAAACTGTTTTTT
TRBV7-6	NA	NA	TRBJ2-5	CASSLDRRETQYF	TGTGCCAGCAGCTTAGATCGGCGGGAGACCCAGTACTTC
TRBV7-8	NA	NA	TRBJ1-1	CASSTLQEAFF	TGTGCCAGCAGCACCCTACAAGAAGCTTTCTTT
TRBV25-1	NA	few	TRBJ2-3	CASSEGGRSHTDTQYF	TGTGCCAGCAGTGAGGGGGGGCGATCCCACACAGATACGCAGTATTTT
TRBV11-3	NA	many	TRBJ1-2	CASSSRRFIDYGYTF	TGTGCCAGCTCTTCGAGACGGTTTATAGACTATGGCTACACCTTC
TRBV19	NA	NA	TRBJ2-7	CASSISALYEQYF	TGTGCCAGTAGTATTAGCGCACTCTACGAGCAGTACTTC
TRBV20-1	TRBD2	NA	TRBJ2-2	CSARGGTSENTGELFF	TGCAGTGCTAGAGGGGGGACTAGCGAAAACACCGGGGAGCTGTTTTTT
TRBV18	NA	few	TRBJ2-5	CASSPSTQDGTQYF	TGTGCCAGCTCACCATCCACACAGGATGGGACCCAGTACTTC
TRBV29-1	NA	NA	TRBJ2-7	CSVVRDTSSYEQYF	TGCAGCGTTGTAAGGGACACCTCCTCCTACGAGCAGTACTTC
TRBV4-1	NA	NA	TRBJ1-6	CASSQSLQANSPLHF	TGCGCCAGCAGCCAGTCGTTGCAGGCTAATTCACCCCTCCACTTT
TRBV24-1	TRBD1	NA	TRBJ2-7	CATSDRTGRYF	TGTGCCACCAGTGACCGGACAGGGCGGTACTTC
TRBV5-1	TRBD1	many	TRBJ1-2	CASSLGRQGYGYTF	TGCGCCAGCAGCTTGGGGAGACAGGGTTATGGCTACACCTTC
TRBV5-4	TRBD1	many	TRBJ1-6	CASAQGQINSPLHF	TGTGCCAGCGCTCAGGGACAGATTAATTCACCCCTCCACTTT
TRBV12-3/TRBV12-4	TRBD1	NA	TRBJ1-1	CASSYRGPKPGNTGAFF	TGTGCCAGCAGTTATAGGGGGCCCAAGCCGGGGAACACTGGAGCTTTCTTT
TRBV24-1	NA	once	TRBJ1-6	CATSDPAERQPLHF	TGTGCCACCAGTGATCCGGCAGAGCGGCAGCCCCTCCACTTT
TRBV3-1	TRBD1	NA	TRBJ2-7	CASSRGQGYEQYF	TGTGCCAGCAGCCGAGGACAGGGCTACGAGCAGTACTTC